This TCR beta chain was captured by sequencing in a study of molecular identifiers for immune sequencing clone quantification. Study conclusions and caveats: Spiked Jurkat TCR RNA from one cell was reportedly detectable among over 800,000 naive cells.

The sample holds many counts of this clonotype. Its antigen remains unknown. TCRdb reprocessed the PCR reads with MiXCR, giving one entry per CDR3 protein. The sample shows 7,500 to 10,000 distinct CDR3 sequences, just under 20% of them seen only once. The CDR3 is 14 amino acids. V lost 2 bases to trimming and J lost 0 bases, with 7 bases between them. Germline-derived CDR1 and CDR2 are SGHKS and YYEKEE (reference sequence). Sequenced input: naive CD8+ T cells from blood, with Jurkat cell RNA spiked in. Subset here: FACS-sorted CD8+CD4-CCR7+CD45RA+ naive T cells. This receptor was obtained from a human donor in good health. Some libraries in this study had Jurkat cell RNA spiked in. The chain carries TRBV5-5 and TRBJ2-3; D perhaps matches TRBD1 (5 bases). CDR3 DNA: TGTGCCAGCAGCTTTAGGGGCAGCACAGATACGCAGTATTTT. It translates to CASSFRGSTDTQYF.